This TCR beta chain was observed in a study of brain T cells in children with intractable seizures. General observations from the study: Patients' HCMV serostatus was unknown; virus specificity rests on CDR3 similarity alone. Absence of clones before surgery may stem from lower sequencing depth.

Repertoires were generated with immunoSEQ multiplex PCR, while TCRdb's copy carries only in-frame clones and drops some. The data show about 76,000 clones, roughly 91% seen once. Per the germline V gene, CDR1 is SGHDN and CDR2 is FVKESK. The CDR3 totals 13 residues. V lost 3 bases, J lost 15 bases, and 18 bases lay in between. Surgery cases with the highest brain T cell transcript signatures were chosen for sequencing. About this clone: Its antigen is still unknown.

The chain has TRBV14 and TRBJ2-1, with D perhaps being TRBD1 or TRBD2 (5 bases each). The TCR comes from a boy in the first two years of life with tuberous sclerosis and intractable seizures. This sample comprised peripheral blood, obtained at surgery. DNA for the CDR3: TGTGCCAGCAGCCATCAACCGGACGGGGACGCGTTCTTC. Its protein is CASSHQPDGDAFF.